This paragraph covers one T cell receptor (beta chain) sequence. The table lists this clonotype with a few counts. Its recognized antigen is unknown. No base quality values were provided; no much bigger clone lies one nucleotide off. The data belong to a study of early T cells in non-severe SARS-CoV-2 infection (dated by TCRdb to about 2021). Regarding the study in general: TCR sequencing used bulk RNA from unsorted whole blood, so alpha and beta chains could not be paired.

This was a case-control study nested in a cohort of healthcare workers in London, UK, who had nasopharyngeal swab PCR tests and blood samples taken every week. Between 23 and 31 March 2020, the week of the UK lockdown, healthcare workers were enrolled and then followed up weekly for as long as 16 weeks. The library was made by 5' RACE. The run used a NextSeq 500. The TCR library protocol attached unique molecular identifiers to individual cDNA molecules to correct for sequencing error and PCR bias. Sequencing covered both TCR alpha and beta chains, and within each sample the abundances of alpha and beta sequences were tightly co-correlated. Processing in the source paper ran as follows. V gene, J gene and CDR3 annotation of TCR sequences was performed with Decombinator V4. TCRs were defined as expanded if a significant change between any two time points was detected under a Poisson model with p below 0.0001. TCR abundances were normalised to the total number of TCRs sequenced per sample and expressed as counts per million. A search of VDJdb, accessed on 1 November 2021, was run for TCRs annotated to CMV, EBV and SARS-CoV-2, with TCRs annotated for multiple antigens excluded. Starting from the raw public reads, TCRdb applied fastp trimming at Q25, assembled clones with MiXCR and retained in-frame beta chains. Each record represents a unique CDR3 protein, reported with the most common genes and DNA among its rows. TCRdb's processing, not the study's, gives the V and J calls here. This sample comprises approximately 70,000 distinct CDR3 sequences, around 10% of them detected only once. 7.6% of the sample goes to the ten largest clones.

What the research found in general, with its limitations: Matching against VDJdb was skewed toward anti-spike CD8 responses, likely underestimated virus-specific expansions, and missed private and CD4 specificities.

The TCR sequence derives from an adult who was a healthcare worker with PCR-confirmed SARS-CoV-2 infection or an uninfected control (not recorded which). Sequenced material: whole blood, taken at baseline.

Here the CDR3 is given as CASSRQQGRYGYTF. The DNA sequence is TGTGCCAGCAGCCGTCAACAGGGGAGATATGGCTACACCTTC. The sequence links TRBV11-2 to TRBJ1-2, with TRBD1 identical over 7 junction bases. The germline V gene specifies SGHAT as CDR1 and FQNNGV as CDR2. V is trimmed back by 5 bases and J by 5 bases, and the junction contains 8 bases that no gene match accounts for. The CDR3 goes from the cysteine to the phenylalanine over 14 residues. The read is trimmed to its CDR3 DNA, 42 bases read in frame from base 1.